This T cell receptor beta chain comes out of a study of OX40 agonist ivuxolimab in advanced cancers. Clones were read by immunoSEQ multiplex PCR, and TCRdb kept only the in-frame ones, dropping some. The sample consists of tens of thousands of clones, 85% of them appearing once. Germline V lookup: CDR1 GTSNPN, CDR2 SVGIG (reference sequence). CDR3 size: 15 residues. V was clipped by 5 bases and J by 2 bases; unmatched bases: 7. The TCR originated in an adult with an advanced solid tumor such as melanoma, head and neck, liver or kidney cancer. The rearrangement uses TRBV30 and TRBJ2-1; 9 bases align to TRBD1. Sequences were derived from CD4+ or CD8+ T cells sorted from blood, sampled in a trial of the OX40 agonist ivuxolimab. Here the CDR3 reads CAWGPGQGTYNEQFF. The CDR3 coding sequence is TGTGCCTGGGGCCCGGGACAGGGTACCTACAATGAGCAGTTCTTC.